A single TCR beta chain is shown here with its context. Its antigen is undetermined. Only in-frame clones appear in the TCRdb table, and some are missing; sequencing was by immunoSEQ multiplex PCR. Counted here are around 90,000 clones, around nine tenths occurring once; the ten biggest clones make up around 1.7%. This CDR3 contains 16 residues. Germline values: CDR1 SGHVS, CDR2 FQNEAQ. The V and J ends lost 0 bases and 7 bases respectively, with 15 bases between them. This specimen comes from a study of T cell repertoires and HLA-DP antigens. Study observations and caveats: Against both alloantigens, CD137+ clonality was similar, 0.35 to 0.45.

The J gene is TRBJ2-2, the V gene TRBV7-8; D not resolved. The specimen was CD4+ T cells from PBMCs. The receptor comes from a man aged 45 to 65 in good health and CMV-seronegative. CDR3 amino acids: CASSLAAVLSGGELFF. The CDR3 DNA reads as TGTGCCAGCAGCTTAGCGGCGGTGTTGTCCGGCGGGGAGCTGTTTTTT.